The 4 T cell receptor beta chains reported below all come from one sample, sequenced in a study of blood T cells in healthy people across ages (dated by TCRdb to 2015 to 2017). Receptor amplification or capture employed 5' RACE. The listed sequencing device is Illumina HiSeq 2500. A second PCR of about 7 to 12 cycles was run with a J-beta primer mix and a sample-barcoded 5' primer. TCRdb's own reprocessing of the public reads used fastp at Q25 and MiXCR and kept productive beta chains. Identical CDR3 protein sequences are pooled into one entry, listed with their most common genes and DNA. The sample yields 550,000 to 600,000 distinct CDR3 sequences; around 48% were counted once. Together, the top ten hold 20% to 25% of the sample. The specimen was blood. These receptors were collected from a man at least 80 years old in good health.

The chain carries TRBV12-3 or TRBV12-4 and TRBJ1-5, with D tentatively TRBD1 (6 bases). This CDR3 comprises 15 residues. Between the trimmed V and J ends, which lost 6 bases and 4 bases, there was a span of 16 bases. The CDR3: CASRKQGPGNQPQHF. The CDR3 region has the DNA TGTGCCAGCAGAAAGCAGGGGCCTGGTAATCAGCCCCAGCATTTT.

This sequence joins TRBV30 and TRBJ2-3, with D uncertain. CDR1 and CDR2 (germline): GTSNPN, SVGIG (reference sequence). The CDR3 has 12 residues. Trimming cost V 3 bases and J 1 base, with 5 bases left between them. The CDR3 loop reads CAWRVGTDTQYF. The CDR3 DNA is TGTGCCTGGAGGGTTGGCACAGATACGCAGTATTTT.

V and J are TRBV6-2 or TRBV6-3 and TRBJ1-1; 9 bases map to TRBD1. The V gene end was trimmed by 5 bases and the J gene end by 1 base; junction bases not matched to a gene: 2. This CDR3 spans 14 amino acids. Looked up from germline, CDR1 is MNHEY and CDR2 is SVGEGT. CDR3 DNA sequence: TGTGCCAGCAGTGTACAGGGGGCGAACACTGAAGCTTTCTTT. Translated: CASSVQGANTEAFF.

The V and J genes are TRBV28 and TRBJ2-1; D is unresolved. CDR1 and CDR2 from the germline V gene are MDHEN and SYDVKM. The ends were cut back, 5 bases at V and 6 bases at J, with 14 bases in the middle. The CDR3 has 14 residues. The CDR3 DNA reads TGTGCCAGCAGTCGTGGGATAGGCCTCAATGAGCAGTTCTTC. Translated, it gives CASSRGIGLNEQFF.